Given below is one TCR beta chain in context. No antigen is known for it. Looked up from germline, CDR1 is LGHDT and CDR2 is YNNKEL (reference sequence). This CDR3 contains 15 residues. Between the trimmed V and J ends, which lost 10 bases and 1 base, there was a span of 17 bases. This specimen belongs to a study of T cell responses to AZD1222 COVID-19 vaccine. At the level of the study: Second doses that came at about 4 or about 12 weeks were put together.

Study observations and caveats: Sampled repertoires all dated from after the peak T cell response. Clonal diversity may have been underestimated in mostly white British donors.

TCRdb keeps only in-frame clones here, not all; method: immunoSEQ multiplex PCR. Here the sample spans 95,000 to 150,000 clones, approximately 88% being singletons. This receptor was taken from an adult in good health. The specimen was peripheral blood, collected on day 0 of AZD1222 vaccination. This chain links TRBV3-1 (or the pseudogene TRBV3-2) with TRBJ1-5; no clear D. The CDR3 sequence: CATPFRQCSNQPQHF. The CDR3 DNA reads as TGTGCCACCCCCTTCAGACAATGCAGCAATCAGCCCCAGCATTTT.